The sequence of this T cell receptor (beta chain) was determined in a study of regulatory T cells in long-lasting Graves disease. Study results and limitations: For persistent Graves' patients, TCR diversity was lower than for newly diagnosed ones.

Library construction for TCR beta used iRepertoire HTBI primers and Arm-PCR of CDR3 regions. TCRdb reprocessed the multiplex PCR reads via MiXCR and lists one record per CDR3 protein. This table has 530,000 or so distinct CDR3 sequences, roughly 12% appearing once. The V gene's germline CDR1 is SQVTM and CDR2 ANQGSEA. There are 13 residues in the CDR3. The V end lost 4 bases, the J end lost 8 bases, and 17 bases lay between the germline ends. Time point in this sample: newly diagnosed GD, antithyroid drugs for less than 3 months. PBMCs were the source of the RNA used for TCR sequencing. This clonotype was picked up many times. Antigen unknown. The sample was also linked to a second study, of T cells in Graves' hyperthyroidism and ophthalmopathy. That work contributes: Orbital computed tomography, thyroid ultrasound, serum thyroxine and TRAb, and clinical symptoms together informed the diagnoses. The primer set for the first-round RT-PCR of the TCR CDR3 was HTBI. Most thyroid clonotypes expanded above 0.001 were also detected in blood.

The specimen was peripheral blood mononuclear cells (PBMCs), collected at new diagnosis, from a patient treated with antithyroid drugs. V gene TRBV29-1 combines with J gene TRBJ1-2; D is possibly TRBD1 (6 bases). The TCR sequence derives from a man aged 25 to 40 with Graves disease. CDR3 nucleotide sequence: TGCAGCGTTGGCCAAGAGGGGGTTCGCGGCTACACCTTC. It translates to CSVGQEGVRGYTF. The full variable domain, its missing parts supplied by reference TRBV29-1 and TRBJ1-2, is SAVISQKPSRDICQRGTSLTIQCQVDSQVTMMFWYRQQPGQSLTLIATANQGSEATYESGFVIDKFPISRPNLTFSTLTVSNMSPEDSSIYLCSVGQEGVRGYTFGSGTRLTVV.